The rows below give T cell receptor beta chains drawn from one sample of a study of blood T cell repertoires in COVID-19. Measured with immunoSEQ multiplex PCR; TCRdb has only the in-frame clones, and not every one. This repertoire shows hundreds of thousands of clones, roughly 89% found once; its top ten account for around 3.5%. Sequencing used peripheral blood. These TCRs come from a woman younger than 35 who had recovered from COVID-19. The conserved cysteine and the conserved F or W are not part of the CDR3 here.

j_gene | v_gene | CDR3aa
TRBJ2-4 | TRBV10-2 | ASSERGLGNIQY
TRBJ1-1 | TRBV11-2 | ASSFNLQGSDTEAF
TRBJ1-2 | TRBV5-1 | ASSLGTGPGYGYT
TRBJ1-2 | TRBV18 | ASSPRPEIYGYT
TRBJ2-3 | TRBV7-2 | ASSFYPGRGTDTQY
TRBJ1-1 | TRBV5-4 | ASSLGPTAVNTEAF
TRBJ1-1 | TRBV27 | ASSSWALGQGNRDTEAF
TRBJ1-2 | TRBV19 | ASSIRSQGGYT
TRBJ2-1 | TRBV5-4 | ASSFGSASSYNEQF
TRBJ1-1 | TRBV29-1 | SAGPGGLNTEAF
TRBJ1-3 | TRBV2 | ASSESRERNTIY
TRBJ2-1 | TRBV4-3 | ASSQDFHTRSYNEQF
TRBJ2-1 | TRBV29-1 | SATDITYNEQF
TRBJ1-5 | TRBV2 | ASSLYYRDNHQPQH
TRBJ2-6 | TRBV6-5 | ASSSSRGANVLT
TRBJ2-1 | TRBV28 | ASSSYRAGNNEQF
TRBJ1-1 | TRBV15 | ATSRDIRNTEAF
TRBJ2-2 | TRBV6-4 | ASSDSSSGYDTGELF
TRBJ1-2 | TRBV19 | ASSVRRYGYT
TRBJ1-6 | TRBV11-2 | ASSLDRTDSPLH
TRBJ2-3 | TRBV3-1/TRBV3-2 | ASSQVSTYTQY
TRBJ2-3 | TRBV5-5 | ASSPAGGPYTDTQY
TRBJ2-5 | TRBV5-6 | ASSGEFETQY
TRBJ2-1 | TRBV5-5 | ASSLAQGYNEQF
TRBJ1-1 | TRBV5-5 | ASSRLQPRQGLREAF
TRBJ1-4 | TRBV27 | ASSPWGQGNEKLF
TRBJ1-5 | TRBV19 | ASSIAGQPQH
TRBJ2-5 | TRBV7-2 | ASSLDRASGTQETQY
TRBJ2-1 | TRBV11-3 | ASSPPSPGEQF
TRBJ1-3 | TRBV7-2 | ASSLSTHRRNTIY
TRBJ2-5 | TRBV7-2 | ASSLRSGTSGQETQY
TRBJ2-1 | TRBV10-1 | ASSESASGQF
TRBJ2-1 | TRBV25-1 | ASSVGLSSYNEQF
TRBJ1-2 | TRBV6-5 | ASSRTGRGYGYT
TRBJ2-5 | TRBV5-6 | ASSLKTGGSETQY
TRBJ2-6 | TRBV6-6 | ASARGGSGANVLT
TRBJ1-6 | TRBV10-2 | ASRGAERNNSPLH
TRBJ1-1 | TRBV9 | ASSVGRTNTEAF
TRBJ2-3 | TRBV6-2/TRBV6-3 | ASSFRDFTGVTQY
TRBJ2-1 | TRBV19 | ASKAGGPDNEQF
TRBJ1-2 | TRBV7-9 | ASSSTNFRYT
TRBJ2-4 | TRBV15 | ATSRGSGGAKNIQY
TRBJ2-3 | TRBV11-3 | ASSLGGDADTQY
TRBJ2-2 | TRBV7-9 | ASSLAAGLGELF
TRBJ2-3 | TRBV5-1 | ASSGGTLQNTQY
TRBJ2-1 | TRBV27 | ASTFTLAGQSNEQF
TRBJ2-1 | TRBV10-1 | ASSDRAGVSYNEQF
TRBJ2-2 | TRBV5-1 | ASSSGTSFSGELF
TRBJ1-2 | TRBV29-1 | SVQKPGLWGYT
TRBJ2-5 | TRBV4-3 | ASSPSSGRQETQY
TRBJ1-3 | TRBV4-3 | ASSQDRQGGPGNTIY
TRBJ2-5 | TRBV7-2 | ASSSKETQY
TRBJ2-5 | TRBV5-6 | ASSRPRQSIQETQY
TRBJ2-1 | TRBV19 | ASSIASGYNEQF
TRBJ2-3 | TRBV2 | ASSKTLAGAPQPGTDTQY